This T cell receptor (beta chain) was recorded in a study of control samples from healthy donors and cancer patients. V shed 8 bases and J shed 0 bases, with 13 bases lying between them. This CDR3 comprises 14 residues. Germline CDR1 SGHDN, CDR2 FVKESK. TCRdb's table, derived via immunoSEQ multiplex PCR, lists solely in-frame clones and lacks some. The data contain around 95,000 clones, 85% of them singletons. The rearrangement joins TRBV14 to TRBJ1-1; no firm D call. The source material was blood. The source is a man aged 30 to 39 in good health. In DNA form, the CDR3 reads TGTGCCAGCGGATCGTGGGGTATGAACACTGAAGCTTTCTTT. Its protein is CASGSWGMNTEAFF. Supplemented by reference TRBV14 and TRBJ1-1, the full variable domain reads EAGVTQFPSHSVIEKGQTVTLRCDPISGHDNLYWYRRVMGKEIKFLLHFVKESKQDESGMPNNRFLAERTGGTYSTLKVQPAELEDSGVYFCASGSWGMNTEAFFGQGTRLTVV.